This entry lists 2 T cell receptor beta chains sequenced from one sample in a study of T-cell memory formation after mild COVID-19. TCRdb processed the 5' RACE reads anew with MiXCR; each CDR3 protein has one entry. Of about 210,000 distinct CDR3 sequences in the sample, roughly a tenth are singletons; the top ten hold 3% to 3.5%. The sequenced material came from PBMCs or a T cell subset sorted from them (not recorded which). The source is a man between 18 and 29 years old who had mild COVID-19 (a few samples of this study predate the infection). Cell type and time point are not known.

The chain has TRBV5-1 and TRBJ2-7; TRBD1 matches at 7 bases. Germline V gives CDR1 SGHRS, CDR2 YFSETQ. The CDR3 totals 13 residues. V lost 4 bases to trimming and J lost 3 bases; unmatched junction nucleotides: 4. In DNA, the CDR3 is TGCGCCAGCAGCGAGGGACAGTTCTACGAGCAGTACTTC. Amino acids: CASSEGQFYEQYF.

J is TRBJ1-1 and V is TRBV21-1. TRBV21-1 counts as a pseudogene. This CDR3 has 15 amino acids. CDR3 amino acids: CASSKGPRGPTEAFF. The DNA of the CDR3 is TGTGCCAGCAGCAAAGGGCCCCGAGGTCCCACTGAAGCTTTCTTT.